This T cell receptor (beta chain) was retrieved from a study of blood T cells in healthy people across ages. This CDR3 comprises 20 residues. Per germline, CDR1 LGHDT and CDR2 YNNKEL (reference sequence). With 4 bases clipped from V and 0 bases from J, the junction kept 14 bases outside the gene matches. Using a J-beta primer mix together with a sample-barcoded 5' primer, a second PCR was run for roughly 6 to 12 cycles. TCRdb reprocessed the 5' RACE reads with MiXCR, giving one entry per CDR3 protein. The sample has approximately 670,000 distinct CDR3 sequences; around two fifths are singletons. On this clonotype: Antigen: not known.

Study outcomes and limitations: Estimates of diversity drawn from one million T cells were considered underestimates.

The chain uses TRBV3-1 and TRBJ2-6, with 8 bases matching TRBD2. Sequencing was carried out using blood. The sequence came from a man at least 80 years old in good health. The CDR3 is CASSPTGGSMISSGANVLTF. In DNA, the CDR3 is TGTGCCAGCAGCCCAACGGGGGGGTCTATGATCAGCTCTGGGGCCAACGTCCTGACTTTC. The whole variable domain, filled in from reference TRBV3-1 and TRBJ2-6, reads DTAVSQTPKYLVTQMGNDKSIKCEQNLGHDTMYWYKQDSKKFLKIMFSYNNKELIINETVPNRFSPKSPDKAHLNLHINSLELGDSAVYFCASSPTGGSMISSGANVLTFGAGSRLTVL.